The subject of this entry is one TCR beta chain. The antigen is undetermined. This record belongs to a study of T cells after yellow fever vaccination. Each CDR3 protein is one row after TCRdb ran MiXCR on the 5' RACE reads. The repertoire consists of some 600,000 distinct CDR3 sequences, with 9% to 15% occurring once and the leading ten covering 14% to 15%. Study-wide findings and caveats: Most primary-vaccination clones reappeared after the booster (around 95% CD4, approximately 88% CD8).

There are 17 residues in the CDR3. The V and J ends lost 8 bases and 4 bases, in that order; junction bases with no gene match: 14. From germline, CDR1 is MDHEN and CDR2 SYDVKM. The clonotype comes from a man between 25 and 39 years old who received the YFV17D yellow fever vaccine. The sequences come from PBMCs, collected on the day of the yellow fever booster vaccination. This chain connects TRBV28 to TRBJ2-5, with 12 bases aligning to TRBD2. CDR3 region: CASAEPGGLAGRETQYF. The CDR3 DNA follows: TGTGCCAGCGCCGAACCCGGAGGACTAGCGGGGCGAGAGACCCAGTACTTC.